The 5 T cell receptor beta chains presented below share a single source sample, sequenced in a study of human T cells and chemical hapten exposure. TCRdb re-called the RACE reads through MiXCR, storing one row per CDR3 protein. The repertoire has around 180,000 distinct CDR3 sequences, nearly 30% of them found once; the top ten carry 2.9%. Time point meaning: pre-sensitization, week 0. Described treatment: therapeutic diphenylcyclopropenone sensitization with weekly scalp DPC. The sample consisted of whole blood, taken in connection with sensitization to the hapten diphenylcyclopropenone (DPC). These receptors all stem from a woman aged 25 to 39 with alopecia areata. Some clones in this sample may be carry-over from other donors' samples.

This clonotype appeared a few times. V usage is TRBV15 and J usage is TRBJ2-5; no reliable D call. Trimming removed 1 base at V and 0 bases at J, with 3 bases between. CDR1 is LNHNV and CDR2 is YYDKDF in the germline V gene (reference sequence). This CDR3 region has 13 residues. The CDR3 loop is CATSRGYQETQYF. The CDR3 nucleotides read TGTGCCACCAGCAGAGGATACCAAGAGACCCAGTACTTC.

The chain carries TRBV10-3 and TRBJ2-7, with 7 bases lining up with TRBD1. Germline V gene lookup returns CDR1 ENHRY and CDR2 SYGVKD. The CDR3 is made up of 14 amino acids. With 6 bases clipped from V and 2 bases from J, the junction kept 7 bases outside the gene matches. Written as DNA, the CDR3 is TGTGCCATCAGCGGGACAGTAACTACCTACGAGCAGTACTTC. Protein: CAISGTVTTYEQYF.

This sequence joins TRBV4-1 and TRBJ2-5; D is perhaps TRBD2 (7 bases). Per the germline V gene, CDR1 is MGHRA and CDR2 is YSYEKL. This CDR3 is built from 15 residues. The V end lost 1 base, the J end lost 6 bases, and 15 bases lay between the germline ends. The CDR3 DNA reads TGCGCCAGCAGCCAAGGCGGGGGCCGGGGAAAGACCCAGTACTTC. This gives the protein CASSQGGGRGKTQYF.

In this sample, this clonotype turned up a few times. This chain uses TRBV7-2 with TRBJ2-2; D uncertain. Germline V gives CDR1 SGHTA, CDR2 FQGNSA. V was pared by 2 bases and J by 4 bases, with 8 bases between. This CDR3 region has 14 residues. The CDR3 DNA follows: TGTGCCAGCAGCTTATATGGTGGCACCGGGGAGCTGTTTTTT. Amino acid sequence: CASSLYGGTGELFF.

This rearrangement joins TRBV29-1 to TRBJ2-3; D is unresolved. Looked up from germline, CDR1 is SQVTM and CDR2 is ANQGSEA. CDR3 length equals 15 residues. V was pared by 1 base and J by 2 bases, with 13 bases between. CDR3 sequence (DNA): TGCAGCGTTGAAGCGCCCGTCGGGCTCACAGATACGCAGTATTTT. Protein product: CSVEAPVGLTDTQYF.